A selection of T cell receptor beta chains follows, all from one sample in a study of blood T cell repertoires in COVID-19. Assay: immunoSEQ multiplex PCR; the TCRdb copy retains only in-frame clones and omits some. The sample comprises roughly 130,000 clones, roughly 80% of which are singletons, and over 15% rests with the top ten. The specimen sequenced was peripheral blood. These receptor sequences come from a woman aged 50 to 60 with acute or convalescent COVID-19. Each CDR3 is given with its conserved first and last residue. A D gene is named only where the DNA matches it firmly. Expanded clones get a size class; other rows say once, few or many, or leave the size out.

d_call clone_size j_call v_call cdr3_nt cdr3_aa
TRBD1 . TRBJ1-2 TRBV9 TGTGCCAGCAGCGTAGAGACAGGGGGCGTCGGAGGCTACACCTTC CASSVETGGVGGYTF
. . TRBJ1-2 TRBV5-5 TGTGCCAGCAGCCTGGACGGAGCCTATGGCTACACCTTC CASSLDGAYGYTF
TRBD2 . TRBJ2-1 TRBV18 TGTGCCAGCTCACCGGTAGCGGGGAGGAATGAGCAGTTCTTC CASSPVAGRNEQFF
TRBD2 . TRBJ2-1 TRBV27 TGTGCCAGCAGTTTAATTAGTGGGGGGGACCACAATGAGCAGTTCTTC CASSLISGGDHNEQFF
TRBD1 . TRBJ1-6 TRBV6-1 TGTGCCAGCAGTGAAGCCCCCCAGGGGGCGTCACCCCTCCACTTT CASSEAPQGASPLHF
. . TRBJ1-3 TRBV6-1 TGTGCCAGCAGTGAAGCTCGGGGCGGGGGACATGGAAACACCATATATTTT CASSEARGGGHGNTIYF
TRBD1 . TRBJ1-2 TRBV11-1 TGTGCCAGCAGCTCGACAGGGATCTATGGCTACACCTTC CASSSTGIYGYTF
TRBD1 . TRBJ1-4 TRBV18 TGTGCCAGCTCACCAGGGACAGGGGATGAAAAACTGTTTTTT CASSPGTGDEKLFF
. . TRBJ2-3 TRBV4-2 TGTGCCAGCAGCCCCGGGGTCACGCAGTATTTT CASSPGVTQYF
. . TRBJ2-1 TRBV5-1 TGCGCCAGCAGCTTGGGTTCGGACATGACCTACAATGAGCAGTTCTTC CASSLGSDMTYNEQFF
TRBD1 . TRBJ1-6 TRBV6-5 TGTGCCAGCAAGGGGACAGAGAATTCACCCCTCCACTTT CASKGTENSPLHF
TRBD2 . TRBJ2-7 TRBV6-5 TGTGCCAGCAGTCTAGCGGGGGCCCCTAACGAGCAGTACTTC CASSLAGAPNEQYF
TRBD2 . TRBJ2-3 TRBV29-1 TGCAGCGCAGACCTCGCATGGACTAGCGGGGTGGTTGTGGCAGATACGCAGTATTTT CSADLAWTSGVVVADTQYF
TRBD1 . TRBJ2-7 TRBV2 TGTGCCAGCAATACGGACAGGGCCTCCTACGAGCAGTACTTC CASNTDRASYEQYF
TRBD2 . TRBJ2-1 TRBV3-1/TRBV3-2 TGTGCCAGCAGCGGGACTAGCGGGGGGTTAAGCTCCTACAATGAGCAGTTCTTC CASSGTSGGLSSYNEQFF
TRBD2 . TRBJ2-2 TRBV3-1/TRBV3-2 TGTGCCAGCAGCCAAGTGCTAGCGGGGGGCGCGAACACCGGGGAGCTGTTTTTT CASSQVLAGGANTGELFF
. . TRBJ1-1 TRBV2 TGTGCCAGCAGAATACCAAGGAGCGCTAGCACCAACACTGAAGCTTTCTTT CASRIPRSASTNTEAFF
TRBD1 . TRBJ2-1 TRBV25-1 TGTGCCAGCGGAGAAATGGGGACAGGGTCCTACAATGAGCAGTTCTTC CASGEMGTGSYNEQFF
. . TRBJ1-1 TRBV2 TGTGCCAGCAGCGAACAGGCGATGGACACTGAAGCTTTCTTT CASSEQAMDTEAFF
. . TRBJ2-1 TRBV5-6 TGTGCCAGCAGCTTGATTTCAAATGAGCAGTTCTTC CASSLISNEQFF
. . TRBJ1-2 TRBV30 TGTGCCTGGAGACCACGGGGACTCTCTAGGGTTTATGGCTACACCTTC CAWRPRGLSRVYGYTF
. . TRBJ1-3 TRBV19 TGTGCCAGTAGTCTAAGTGGGACTCGGGCAGGAAACACCATATATTTT CASSLSGTRAGNTIYF
TRBD1 . TRBJ1-1 TRBV28 TGTGCCAGCAGTTTACAGGGGGCACCGAACACTGAAGCTTTCTTT CASSLQGAPNTEAFF
. . TRBJ2-7 TRBV6-1 TGTGCCAGCAGTGAAGCCAGATACGAGCAGTACTTC CASSEARYEQYF
TRBD1 . TRBJ1-4 TRBV29-1 TGCAGCGCATCCGGGACAGGGGTAGAAAAACTGTTTTTT CSASGTGVEKLFF
. . TRBJ1-6 TRBV2 TGTGCCAGCAGTGGGACGGGAGGCAGTTCACCCCTCCACTTT CASSGTGGSSPLHF
. few TRBJ1-3 TRBV2 TGTGCCAGCAGTCCGGACATCTCTTCTACCATATATTTT CASSPDISSTIYF
. . TRBJ2-7 TRBV27 TGTGCCAGCAGTTTACAGGGGACCGGATCCTACGAGCAGTACTTC CASSLQGTGSYEQYF
TRBD2 . TRBJ2-3 TRBV7-2 TGTGCCAGCAGTCCGACTAGCCCTACGCAGTATTTT CASSPTSPTQYF
. once TRBJ2-2 TRBV5-1 TGCGCCAGCACCCGGGTCCCGTCGAATACCCCGAGGCTGTTTTTT CASTRVPSNTPRLFF
TRBD1 . TRBJ2-3 TRBV30 TGTGCCTGGTTCTCAGGGGGAACGCAGTATTTT CAWFSGGTQYF
TRBD1 . TRBJ1-4 TRBV30 TGTGCCTGGAGTTCCCGGACAGGGACTGCAACTAATGAAAAACTGTTTTTT CAWSSRTGTATNEKLFF
. . TRBJ2-2 TRBV19 TGTGCCAGTAGTATAGATTTAGCAGGGCTCACCGGGGAGCTGTTTTTT CASSIDLAGLTGELFF
TRBD1 few TRBJ2-4 TRBV5-1 TGCGCCAGCAGCTTGAGGGGGCCGGTGGCCAAAAACATTCAGTACTTC CASSLRGPVAKNIQYF
TRBD2 . TRBJ2-2 TRBV5-4 TGTGCCAGCAGCCATCTAGCGGGGGTTCTTAACACCGGGGAGCTGTTTTTT CASSHLAGVLNTGELFF